A selection of T cell receptor beta chains follows, all from one sample in a study of radiation and T cells in renal cell carcinoma. Generated by immunoSEQ multiplex PCR, the TCRdb table keeps only in-frame clones and is missing some. In the table there are about 23,000 clones, 58% of which are singletons. This specimen was tumor tissue, taken from a patient whose treatment was nephrectomy without radiotherapy. The receptors derive from a man in his forties or fifties with renal cell carcinoma. Both conserved end residues are part of each CDR3. D genes are given only for firm matches. Clone size, where shown, is once, few, many, or a class for clones that have expanded.

V,D,size,J,CDR3,DNA
TRBV10-2,TRBD2,-,TRBJ2-2,CASDGRGAEPTGELFF,TGCGCCAGCGACGGGCGGGGGGCCGAGCCCACCGGGGAGCTGTTTTTT
TRBV4-3,-,-,TRBJ1-2,CASSQGGGSNYGYTF,TGCGCCAGCAGCCAAGGGGGGGGTTCTAACTATGGCTACACCTTC
TRBV7-2,-,-,TRBJ2-1,CASSLLARVNNEQFF,TGTGCCAGCAGCTTATTGGCCAGGGTAAACAATGAGCAGTTCTTC
TRBV10-3,TRBD1,-,TRBJ1-5,CAISEGRDRETYSNQPQHF,TGTGCCATCAGTGAGGGTCGGGACAGGGAGACATATAGCAATCAGCCCCAGCATTTT
TRBV6-5,TRBD1,-,TRBJ1-6,CASSYSFTGGGSPLHF,TGTGCCAGCAGTTACTCCTTTACAGGGGGTGGTTCACCCCTCCACTTT
TRBV5-1,-,-,TRBJ2-3,CASSPQPTDTQYF,TGCGCCAGCAGCCCACAGCCCACAGATACGCAGTATTTT
TRBV7-9,-,-,TRBJ2-2,CASSSDRKMFF,TGTGCCAGCAGCTCTGACAGGAAGATGTTTTTT
TRBV18,TRBD2,-,TRBJ2-3,CASSPPAGETDTQYF,TGTGCCAGCTCACCACCAGCGGGAGAAACAGATACGCAGTATTTT
TRBV4-1,-,-,TRBJ1-6,CASSQDATGYNSPLHF,TGCGCCAGCAGCCAAGATGCAACAGGCTATAATTCACCCCTCCACTTT
TRBV4-3,TRBD2,once,TRBJ2-3,CASSQDRLLAGGPGTQYF,TGCGCCAGCAGCCAAGATCGGCTACTAGCGGGGGGGCCAGGTACGCAGTATTTT
TRBV7-2,-,-,TRBJ2-3,CASSPSPIRSTDTQYF,TGTGCCAGCAGCCCTAGCCCCATCCGGAGCACAGATACGCAGTATTTT
TRBV5-1,TRBD1,few,TRBJ1-2,CASSPTGYGYTF,TGCGCCAGCAGCCCGACAGGGTATGGCTACACCTTC
TRBV6-5,TRBD1,-,TRBJ2-1,CASSMGQYNEQFF,TGTGCCAGCAGCATGGGACAGTACAATGAGCAGTTCTTC
TRBV6-5,-,once,TRBJ2-7,CASSIDPGPYEQYF,TGTGCCAGCAGCATCGACCCGGGCCCCTACGAGCAGTACTTC
TRBV5-1,-,-,TRBJ2-3,CASSLEGVTSTDTQYF,TGCGCCAGCAGCTTGGAGGGGGTCACTAGCACAGATACGCAGTATTTT
TRBV29-1,TRBD1,few,TRBJ1-1,CSVSRQGKNTEAFF,TGCAGCGTCTCAAGACAGGGAAAGAACACTGAAGCTTTCTTT